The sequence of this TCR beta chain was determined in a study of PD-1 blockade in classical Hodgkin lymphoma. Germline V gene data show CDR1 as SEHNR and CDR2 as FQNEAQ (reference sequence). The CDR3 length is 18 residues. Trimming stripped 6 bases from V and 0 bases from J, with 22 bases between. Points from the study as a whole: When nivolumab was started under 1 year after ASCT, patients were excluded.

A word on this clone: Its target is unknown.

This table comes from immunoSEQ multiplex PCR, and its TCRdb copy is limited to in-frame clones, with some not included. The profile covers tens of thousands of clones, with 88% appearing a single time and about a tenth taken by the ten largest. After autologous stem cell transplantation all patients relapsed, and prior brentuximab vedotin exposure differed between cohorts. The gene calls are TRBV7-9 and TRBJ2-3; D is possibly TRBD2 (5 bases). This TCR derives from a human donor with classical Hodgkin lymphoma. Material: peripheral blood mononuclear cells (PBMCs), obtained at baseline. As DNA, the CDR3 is TGTGCCAGCAGACTAGGTCTAGGTGAAGGAACTAGCACAGATACGCAGTATTTT. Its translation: CASRLGLGEGTSTDTQYF.